This T cell receptor (beta chain) was recorded in a study of T cell clonality in common variable immunodeficiency. This CDR3 has 15 amino acids. V was cut by 5 bases and J by 0 bases, with 13 bases left in between. Germline lookup yields CDR1 LNHDA and CDR2 SQIVND (reference sequence). There are many counts of this clone. The CDR3 is cut off 3 residues early in the read; its end comes from the germline J gene. Assay: immunoSEQ multiplex PCR; the TCRdb copy retains only in-frame clones and omits some. The repertoire consists of approximately 52,000 clones, none detected only once. What was sequenced was peripheral blood mononuclear cells. The chain uses TRBV19 and TRBJ1-1, with D tentatively TRBD1 (6 bases). This TCR derives from a person between 18 and 70 years old in good health. The DNA read from the CDR3 is TGTGCCAGTAGTTTACTACAGGGAATGAACACTGAA. Protein: CASSLLQGMNTE. The whole CDR3 region reads CASSLLQGMNTEAFF.